One and the same sample provided the 14 T cell receptor beta chains below, sequenced in a study of blood T cell repertoires in COVID-19. Clones were read by immunoSEQ multiplex PCR, and TCRdb kept only the in-frame ones, dropping some. The table has 140,000 or so clones, roughly 77% seen once. Sequencing was done on a sample of peripheral blood. These receptor sequences come from a woman in her sixties or seventies with COVID-19, enrolled during active disease.

The rearrangement joins TRBV12-3 or TRBV12-4 to TRBJ2-1; tentative D call: TRBD2 (5 bases). Trimming removed 4 bases at V and 2 bases at J, with 6 bases between. The CDR3 is made up of 13 amino acids. The CDR3 spells CASSSGTYNEQFF. The CDR3 DNA reads TGTGCCAGCAGTTCCGGGACCTACAATGAGCAGTTCTTC.

The chain recombines TRBV2 with TRBJ1-4, with 7 bases fitting TRBD1. The V and J ends lost 8 bases and 0 bases, in that order; junction bases with no gene match: 12. The germline gives CDR1 SNHLY, CDR2 FYNNEI. The CDR3 is 17 amino acids. CDR3 amino acids: CASFPRDRAATNEKLFF. The CDR3 nucleotides read TGTGCCAGCTTCCCCAGGGACAGAGCTGCAACTAATGAAAAACTGTTTTTT.

The chain combines TRBV2 with TRBJ1-6, with D uncertain. The CDR3 covers 18 residues. Germline-derived CDR1 and CDR2 are SNHLY and FYNNEI. V was trimmed by 5 bases and J by 10 bases, leaving 27 bases between them. The CDR3 region is CASSLTGLQTLAGSPLHF. The CDR3 DNA is TGTGCCAGCAGTCTAACCGGGCTCCAAACATTAGCGGGATCACCCCTCCACTTT.

The J gene is TRBJ1-2, the V gene TRBV7-9; no reliable D call. CDR3 length: 12 amino acids. CDR1 is SEHNR, CDR2 FQNEAQ, per germline (reference sequence). Trimming pared 0 bases from V and 5 bases from J, leaving 4 bases between. The CDR3 DNA reads TGTGCCAGCAGCTTAGCACAGTATGGCTACACCTTC. This gives the protein CASSLAQYGYTF.

This rearrangement joins TRBV3-1 (or the pseudogene TRBV3-2) to TRBJ2-5; the match to TRBD2 covers 9 bases. Losses at the gene ends were 1 base for V and 3 bases for J; bases not matched to a gene: 6. The CDR3 runs to 16 residues. Germline V gene lookup returns CDR1 LGHDT and CDR2 YNNKEL (reference sequence). The CDR3 sequence: CASSQGDGLAKETQYF. The CDR3 bases are TGTGCCAGCAGCCAAGGGGACGGACTAGCGAAAGAGACCCAGTACTTC.

The gene calls are TRBV4-1 and TRBJ1-2; 11 positions match TRBD1. Germline V CDR1 and CDR2: MGHRA, YSYEKL. V trimming: 1 base; J trimming: 5 bases; junction bases outside the gene matches: 6. This CDR3 is built from 16 residues. CDR3: CASSQASGTGGYGYTF. Here the CDR3 DNA reads TGCGCCAGCAGCCAAGCCTCCGGGACAGGGGGTTATGGCTACACCTTC.

This rearrangement joins TRBV4-2 to TRBJ2-2, with 7 bases aligning to TRBD2. The germline gives CDR1 LGHNA, CDR2 YNFKEQ. The CDR3 consists of 15 residues. V shed 1 base and J 6 bases; nucleotides not matched to a gene: 5. The CDR3: CASSQARGGAGELFF. The CDR3 coding sequence is TGTGCCAGCAGCCAAGCACGGGGAGGGGCCGGGGAGCTGTTTTTT.

The chain combines TRBV20-1 with TRBJ1-1, with unresolved D. V was clipped by 8 bases and J by 7 bases, with 8 bases between them. CDR1 and CDR2 from the germline V gene are DFQATT and SNEGSKA (reference sequence). This CDR3 has 9 residues. CDR3 protein: CSNRIEAFF. The CDR3 DNA reads as TGCAGTAACAGAATTGAAGCTTTCTTT.

This clone has just one count. V usage is TRBV24-1 and J usage is TRBJ1-2, with D hard to call. CDR3 length: 13 amino acids. Trimming stripped 7 bases from V and 1 base from J, with 9 bases between. Germline CDR1 KGHDR, CDR2 SFDVKD. The CDR3 spells CATRGGSNYGYTF. CDR3 DNA sequence: TGTGCCACCAGGGGTGGGAGTAACTATGGCTACACCTTC.

The V call is TRBV30, the J call TRBJ1-6, with 8 nucleotides matching TRBD1. CDR3 size: 13 residues. Germline CDR1 is GTSNPN and CDR2 is SVGIG (reference sequence). V lost 5 bases and J lost 7; bases outside the gene matches: 4. Written as DNA, the CDR3 is TGTGCCTGGCGGACAGGGATGAATTCACCCCTCCACTTT. Its translation: CAWRTGMNSPLHF.

This clone was seen once. The chain has TRBV5-1 and TRBJ2-1; 11 nucleotides agree with TRBD2. Germline V gene data show CDR1 as SGHRS and CDR2 as YFSETQ. The V segment lost 3 bases and the J segment 6 bases; nucleotides outside the gene matches: 8. The CDR3 runs 16 residues. CDR3 protein: CASSSTVAGGINEQFF. CDR3 nucleotide sequence: TGCGCCAGCAGCTCAACAGTAGCGGGGGGGATCAATGAGCAGTTCTTC.

About this clone: Additional DNA sequences in this sample encode the identical CDR3. This chain joins TRBV5-6 and TRBJ2-7; 7 nucleotides line up with TRBD1. Germline V gene data show CDR1 as SGHDT and CDR2 as YYEEEE. V dropped 0 bases and J dropped 2; count of bases not matched to a gene: 2. CDR3 length: 14 amino acids. CDR3 residues: CASSLGQGAYEQYF. DNA for the CDR3: TGTGCCAGCAGCTTGGGGCAGGGGGCCTACGAGCAGTACTTC.

This clone was counted a single time. The rearrangement links TRBV7-2 to TRBJ2-1, with a tentative D call TRBD2 (6 bases). Germline assignment: CDR1 SGHTA and CDR2 FQGNSA. The CDR3 sequence is 17 residues long. Deletions cut 6 bases from V and 5 bases from J, with 23 bases between. Here the CDR3 reads CASRVSGLAGSNNEQFF. Written as DNA, the CDR3 is TGTGCCAGCAGGGTATCAGGGTTGGCGGGGAGTAACAATGAGCAGTTCTTC.

CDR3 DNA sequence: TGCGCCAGCCAGAGTGGAGGGCTTAATGAAAAACTGTTTTTT. This codes for CASQSGGLNEKLFF. The V call is TRBV5-1, the J call TRBJ1-4; no reliable D call. Trimming pared 7 bases from V and 4 bases from J, leaving 14 bases between. Germline V lookup: CDR1 SGHRS, CDR2 YFSETQ. CDR3 length: 14 amino acids. The full variable domain, in which reference TRBV5-1 and TRBJ1-4 provide the parts outside the CDR3, is KAGVTQTPRYLIKTRGQQVTLSCSPISGHRSVSWYQQTPGQGLQFLFEYFSETQRNKGNFPGRFSGRQFSNSRSEMNVSTLELGDSALYLCASQSGGLNEKLFFGSGTQLSVL.